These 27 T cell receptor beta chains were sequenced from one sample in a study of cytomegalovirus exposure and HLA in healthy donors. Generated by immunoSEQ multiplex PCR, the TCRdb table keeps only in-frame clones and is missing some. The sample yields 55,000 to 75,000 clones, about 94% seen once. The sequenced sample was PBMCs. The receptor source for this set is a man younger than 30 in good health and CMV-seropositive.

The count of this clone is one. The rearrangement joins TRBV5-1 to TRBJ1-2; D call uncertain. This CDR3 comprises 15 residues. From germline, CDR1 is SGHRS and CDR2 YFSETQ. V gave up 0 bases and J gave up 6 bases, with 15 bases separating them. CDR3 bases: TGCGCCAGCAGCTTGGCCTACCAGGCCCTGAATGGCTACACCTTC. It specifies CASSLAYQALNGYTF. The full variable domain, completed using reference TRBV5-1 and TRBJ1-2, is KAGVTQTPRYLIKTRGQQVTLSCSPISGHRSVSWYQQTPGQGLQFLFEYFSETQRNKGNFPGRFSGRQFSNSRSEMNVSTLELGDSALYLCASSLAYQALNGYTFGSGTRLTVV.

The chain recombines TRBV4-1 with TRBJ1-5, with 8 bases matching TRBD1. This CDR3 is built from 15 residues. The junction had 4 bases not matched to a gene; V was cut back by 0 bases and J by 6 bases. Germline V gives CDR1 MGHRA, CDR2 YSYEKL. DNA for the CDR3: TGCGCCAGCAGCCAAGATCGGACAGGGCTTCAGCCCCAGCATTTT. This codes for CASSQDRTGLQPQHF.

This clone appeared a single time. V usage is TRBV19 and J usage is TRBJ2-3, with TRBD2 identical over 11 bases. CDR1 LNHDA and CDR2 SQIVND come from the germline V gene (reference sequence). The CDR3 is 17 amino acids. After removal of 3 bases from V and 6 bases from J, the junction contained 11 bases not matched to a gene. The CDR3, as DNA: TGTGCCAGTAGTATTTGGGCTAGCGGGGGGCTAAGGGATACGCAGTATTTT. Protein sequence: CASSIWASGGLRDTQYF.

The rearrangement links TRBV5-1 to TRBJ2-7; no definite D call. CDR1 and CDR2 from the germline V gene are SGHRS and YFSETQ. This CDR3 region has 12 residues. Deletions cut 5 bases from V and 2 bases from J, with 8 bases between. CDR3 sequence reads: CASRGSTYEQYF. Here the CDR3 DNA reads TGCGCCAGCAGGGGCAGCACCTACGAGCAGTACTTC.

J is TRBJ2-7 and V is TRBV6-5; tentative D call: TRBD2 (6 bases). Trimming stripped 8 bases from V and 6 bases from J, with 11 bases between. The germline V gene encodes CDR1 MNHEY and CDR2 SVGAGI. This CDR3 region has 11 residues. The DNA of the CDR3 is TGTGCCAGCCGGGGCGGGGCCGAGCAGTACTTC. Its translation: CASRGGAEQYF.

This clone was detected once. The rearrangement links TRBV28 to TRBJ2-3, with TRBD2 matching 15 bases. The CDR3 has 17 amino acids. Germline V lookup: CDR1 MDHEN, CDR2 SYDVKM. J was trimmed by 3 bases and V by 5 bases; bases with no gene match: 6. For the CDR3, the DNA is TGTGCCAGCAGTGACCCGGGACTAGCGGGAGGTACAGATACGCAGTATTTT. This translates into CASSDPGLAGGTDTQYF. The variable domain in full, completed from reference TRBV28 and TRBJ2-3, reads DVKVTQSSRYLVKRTGEKVFLECVQDMDHENMFWYRQDPGLGLRLIYFSYDVKMKEKGDIPEGYSVSREKKERFSLILESASTNQTSMYLCASSDPGLAGGTDTQYFGPGTRLTVL.

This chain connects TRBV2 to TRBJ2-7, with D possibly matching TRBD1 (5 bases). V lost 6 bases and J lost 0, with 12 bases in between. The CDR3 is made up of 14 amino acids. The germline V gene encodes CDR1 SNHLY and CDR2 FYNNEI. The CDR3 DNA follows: TGTGCCAGCAGCGGCGACAGAAGCTCCTACGAGCAGTACTTC. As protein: CASSGDRSSYEQYF. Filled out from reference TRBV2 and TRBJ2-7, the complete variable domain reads EPEVTQTPSHQVTQMGQEVILRCVPISNHLYFYWYRQILGQKVEFLVSFYNNEISEKSEIFDDQFSVERPDGSNFTLKIRSTKLEDSAMYFCASSGDRSSYEQYFGPGTRLTVT.

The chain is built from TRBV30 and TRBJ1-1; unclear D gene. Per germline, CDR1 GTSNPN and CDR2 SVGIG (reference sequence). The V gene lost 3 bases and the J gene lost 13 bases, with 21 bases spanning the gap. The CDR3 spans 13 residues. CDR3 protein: CAWSRPPAPGGFF. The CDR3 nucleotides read TGTGCCTGGAGCCGCCCCCCCGCCCCGGGTGGTTTCTTT.

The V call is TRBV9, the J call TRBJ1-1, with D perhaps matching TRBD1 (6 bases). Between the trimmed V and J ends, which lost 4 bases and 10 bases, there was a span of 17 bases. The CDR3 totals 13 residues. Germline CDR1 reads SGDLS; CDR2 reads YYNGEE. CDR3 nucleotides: TGTGCCAGCAGCAATACAGGGAGTAATAGAGCTTTCTTT. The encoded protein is CASSNTGSNRAFF. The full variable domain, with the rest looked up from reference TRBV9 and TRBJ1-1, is DSGVTQTPKHLITATGQRVTLRCSPRSGDLSVYWYQQSLDQGLQFLIQYYNGEERAKGNILERFSAQQFPDLHSELNLSSLELGDSALYFCASSNTGSNRAFFGQGTRLTVV.

The CDR3 sequence: CASSQGRTGGGDEQYF. CDR3 DNA sequence: TGTGCCAGCAGCCAAGGGCGGACAGGGGGGGGCGACGAGCAGTACTTC. The V gene is TRBV4-2, the J gene TRBJ2-7; 10 nucleotides agree with TRBD1. The CDR3 sequence is 16 residues long. Germline-derived CDR1 and CDR2 are LGHNA and YNFKEQ. The V gene end was trimmed by 1 base and the J gene end by 5 bases; junction bases not matched to a gene: 8.

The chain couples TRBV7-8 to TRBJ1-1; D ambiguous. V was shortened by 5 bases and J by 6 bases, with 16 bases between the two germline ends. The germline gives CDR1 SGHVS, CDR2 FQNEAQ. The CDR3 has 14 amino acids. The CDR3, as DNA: TGTGCCAGCAGCCCCACTTTAATCAGGCCTGAAGCTTTCTTT. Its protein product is CASSPTLIRPEAFF.

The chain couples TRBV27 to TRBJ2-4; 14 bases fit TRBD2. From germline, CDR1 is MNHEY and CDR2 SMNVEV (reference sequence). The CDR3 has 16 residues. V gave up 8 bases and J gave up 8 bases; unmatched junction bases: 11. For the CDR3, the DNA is TGTGCCAGCCGCTCCGGGACTAGCGGGAGACTGCACATTCAGTACTTC. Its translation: CASRSGTSGRLHIQYF.

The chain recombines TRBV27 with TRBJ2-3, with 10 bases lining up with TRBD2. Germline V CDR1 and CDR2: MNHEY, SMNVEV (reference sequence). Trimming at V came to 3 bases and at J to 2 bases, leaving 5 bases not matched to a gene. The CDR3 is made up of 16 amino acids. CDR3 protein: CASSFRAGGITDTQYF. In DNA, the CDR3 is TGTGCCAGCAGTTTTCGAGCGGGAGGGATCACAGATACGCAGTATTTT.

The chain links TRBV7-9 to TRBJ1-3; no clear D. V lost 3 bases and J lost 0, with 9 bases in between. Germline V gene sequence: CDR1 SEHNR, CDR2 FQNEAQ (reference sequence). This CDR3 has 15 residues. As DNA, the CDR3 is TGTGCCAGCAGCTTCAACAGCTTCTCTGGAAACACCATATATTTT. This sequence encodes CASSFNSFSGNTIYF.

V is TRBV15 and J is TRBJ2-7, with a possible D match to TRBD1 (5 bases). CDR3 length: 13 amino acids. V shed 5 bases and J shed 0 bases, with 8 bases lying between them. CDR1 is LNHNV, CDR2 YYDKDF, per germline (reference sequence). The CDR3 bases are TGTGCCACCAGCGGACAAAGCTCCTACGAGCAGTACTTC. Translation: CATSGQSSYEQYF.

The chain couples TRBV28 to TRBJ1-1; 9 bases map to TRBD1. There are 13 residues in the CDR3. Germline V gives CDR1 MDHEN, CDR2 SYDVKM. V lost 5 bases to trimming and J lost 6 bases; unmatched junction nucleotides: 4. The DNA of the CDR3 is TGTGCCAGCAGTAACGACAGGGGGTCTGAAGCTTTCTTT. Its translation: CASSNDRGSEAFF. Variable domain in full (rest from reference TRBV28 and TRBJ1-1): DVKVTQSSRYLVKRTGEKVFLECVQDMDHENMFWYRQDPGLGLRLIYFSYDVKMKEKGDIPEGYSVSREKKERFSLILESASTNQTSMYLCASSNDRGSEAFFGQGTRLTVV.

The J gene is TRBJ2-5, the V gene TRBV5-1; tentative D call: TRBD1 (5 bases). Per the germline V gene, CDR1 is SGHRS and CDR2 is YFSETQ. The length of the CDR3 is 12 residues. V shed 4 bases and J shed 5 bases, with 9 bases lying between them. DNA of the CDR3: TGCGCCAGCAGCAAAGGGGTCGAGACCCAGTACTTC. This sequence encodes CASSKGVETQYF.

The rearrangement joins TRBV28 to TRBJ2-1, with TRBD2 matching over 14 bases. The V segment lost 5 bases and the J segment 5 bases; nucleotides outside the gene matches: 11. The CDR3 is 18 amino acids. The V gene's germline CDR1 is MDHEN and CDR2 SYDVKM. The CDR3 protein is CASSQGTSGSLGHNEQFF. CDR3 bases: TGTGCCAGCAGTCAGGGGACTAGCGGGAGTTTAGGGCACAATGAGCAGTTCTTC.

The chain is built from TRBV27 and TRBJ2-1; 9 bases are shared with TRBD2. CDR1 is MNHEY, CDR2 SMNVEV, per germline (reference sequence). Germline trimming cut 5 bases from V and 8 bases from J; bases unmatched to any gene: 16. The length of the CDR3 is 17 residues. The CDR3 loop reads CASSPPFGAGGPYEQFF. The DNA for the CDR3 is TGTGCCAGCAGTCCTCCCTTTGGGGCGGGAGGGCCCTATGAGCAGTTCTTC.

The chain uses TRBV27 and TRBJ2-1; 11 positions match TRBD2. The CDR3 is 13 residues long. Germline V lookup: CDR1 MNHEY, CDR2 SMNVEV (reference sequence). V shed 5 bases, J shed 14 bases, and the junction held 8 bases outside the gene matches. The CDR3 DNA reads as TGTGCCAGCAGTCCCAGTAGCGGGAGGGCCGAGTTCTTC. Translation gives CASSPSSGRAEFF.

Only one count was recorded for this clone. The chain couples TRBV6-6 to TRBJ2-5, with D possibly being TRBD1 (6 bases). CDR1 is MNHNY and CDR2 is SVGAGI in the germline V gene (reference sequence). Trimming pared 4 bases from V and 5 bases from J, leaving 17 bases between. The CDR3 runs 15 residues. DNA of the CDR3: TGTGCCAGCAGTTCGAGTACAGGGTTTCCGGAGACCCAGTACTTC. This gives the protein CASSSSTGFPETQYF.

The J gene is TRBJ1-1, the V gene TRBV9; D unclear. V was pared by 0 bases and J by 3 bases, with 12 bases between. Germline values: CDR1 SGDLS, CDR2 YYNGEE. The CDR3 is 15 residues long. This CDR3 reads CASSVVHSPYTEAFF. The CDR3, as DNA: TGTGCCAGCAGCGTAGTTCACAGCCCATACACTGAAGCTTTCTTT.

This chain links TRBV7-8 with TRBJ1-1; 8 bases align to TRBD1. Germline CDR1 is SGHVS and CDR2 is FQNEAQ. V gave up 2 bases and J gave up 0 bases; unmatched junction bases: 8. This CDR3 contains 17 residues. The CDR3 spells CASSLLSPGQVNTEAFF. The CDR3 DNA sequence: TGTGCCAGCAGCTTACTTTCTCCGGGACAGGTGAACACTGAAGCTTTCTTT.

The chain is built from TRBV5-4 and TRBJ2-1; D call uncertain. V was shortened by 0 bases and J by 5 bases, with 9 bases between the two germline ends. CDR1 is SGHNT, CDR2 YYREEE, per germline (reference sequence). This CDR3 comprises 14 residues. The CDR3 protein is CASSLAPRNNEQFF. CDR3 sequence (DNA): TGTGCCAGCAGCTTGGCGCCGCGCAACAATGAGCAGTTCTTC.

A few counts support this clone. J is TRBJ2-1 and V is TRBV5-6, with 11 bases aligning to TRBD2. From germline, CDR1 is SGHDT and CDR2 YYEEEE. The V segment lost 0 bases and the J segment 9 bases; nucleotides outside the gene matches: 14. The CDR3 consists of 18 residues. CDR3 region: CASSLAPNSGGVHIEQFF. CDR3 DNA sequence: TGTGCCAGCAGCTTGGCCCCAAATAGCGGGGGGGTGCATATTGAGCAGTTCTTC.

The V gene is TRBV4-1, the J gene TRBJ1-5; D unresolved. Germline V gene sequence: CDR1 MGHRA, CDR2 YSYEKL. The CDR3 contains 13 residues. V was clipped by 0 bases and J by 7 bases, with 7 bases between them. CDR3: CASSQDGSQPQHF. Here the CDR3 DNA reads TGCGCCAGCAGCCAAGATGGGAGCCAGCCCCAGCATTTT.

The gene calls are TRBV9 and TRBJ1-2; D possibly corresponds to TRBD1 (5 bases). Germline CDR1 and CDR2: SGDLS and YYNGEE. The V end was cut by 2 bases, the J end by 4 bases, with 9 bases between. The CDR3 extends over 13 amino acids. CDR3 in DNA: TGTGCCAGCAGCGTCGGGGGGGTCTATGGCTACACCTTC. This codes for CASSVGGVYGYTF.